A selection of T cell receptor beta chains follows, all from one sample in a study of T-cell memory formation after mild COVID-19. TCRdb called the 5' RACE reads again in MiXCR, with one record for every CDR3 protein. The table records a few hundred thousand distinct CDR3 sequences, approximately 15% of them present only once. Sequencing was performed on PBMCs or a T cell subset sorted from them (not recorded which). The receptors stem from a man younger than 35 who had mild COVID-19 (a few samples of this study predate the infection). Cell type and time point are not known. Each CDR3 is given with its conserved first and last residue. D genes are given only for firm matches. A row's size may be missing; if present it is once, few, many or a size class.

CASKRQPNTGELFF,TGTGCCAGTAAACGACAGCCGAACACCGGGGAGCTGTTTTTT,.,TRBJ2-2,.,TRBV3-1
CASSQVSGGYGYTF,TGCGCCAGCAGCCAAGTTTCCGGGGGCTATGGCTACACCTTC,.,TRBJ1-2,.,TRBV4-3
CASSPLGGAGDTQYF,TGTGCCAGCAGCCCCTTGGGGGGGGCGGGCGATACGCAGTATTTT,.,TRBJ2-3,.,TRBV7-3
CASSYKGNGYTF,TGTGCCAGCAGTTACAAGGGTAACGGCTACACCTTC,few,TRBJ1-2,.,TRBV6-5
CASSRGIGDTQYF,TGCGCCAGCAGCCGCGGGATTGGAGATACGCAGTATTTT,many,TRBJ2-3,.,TRBV5-1
CASSLGWGPNYGYTF,TGCGCCAGCAGCTTGGGCTGGGGGCCTAACTATGGCTACACCTTC,.,TRBJ1-2,.,TRBV5-1
CASSIPGPNEQFF,TGTGCCAGCAGCATCCCGGGACCCAATGAGCAGTTCTTC,.,TRBJ2-1,.,TRBV7-6
CASSQEEYNEQFF,TGTGCCAGCAGCCAAGAGGAATACAATGAGCAGTTCTTC,.,TRBJ2-1,.,TRBV4-2
CATSEKDTGPYEQYF,TGTGCCACCAGCGAAAAGGACACCGGACCCTACGAGCAGTACTTC,.,TRBJ2-7,.,TRBV15
CSALVLGSQPQHF,TGCAGTGCGCTTGTCCTGGGCAGTCAGCCCCAGCATTTT,many,TRBJ1-5,.,TRBV20-1
CASSAGDRGPLTTF,TGTGCCAGCAGCGCGGGGGACAGGGGGCCCCTCACTACCTTC,few,TRBJ1-2,TRBD1,TRBV9
CASSGPSGGLFEQFF,TGCGCCAGCAGCGGACCTAGCGGGGGGCTCTTTGAGCAGTTCTTC,.,TRBJ2-1,TRBD2,TRBV4-1
CASSLAGMETQYF,TGTGCCAGCAGCTTAGCGGGTATGGAGACCCAGTACTTC,many,TRBJ2-5,.,TRBV7-2
CASSSAEVSYEQYF,TGCGCCAGCAGTTCGGCAGAGGTCTCCTACGAGCAGTACTTC,few,TRBJ2-7,.,TRBV5-1
CASREQGGEQYF,TGCGCCAGCCGGGAACAGGGTGGAGAGCAGTACTTC,.,TRBJ2-7,.,TRBV5-1
CASSPSQGAYNEQFF,TGTGCCAGCAGCCCAAGCCAGGGGGCCTACAATGAGCAGTTCTTC,.,TRBJ2-1,TRBD1,TRBV7-2
CASSFRNSGANVLTF,TGTGCCAGCAGCTTCAGGAACTCTGGGGCCAACGTCCTGACTTTC,few,TRBJ2-6,.,TRBV5-6
CASSQALRNPGPLRDGYTF,TGCGCCAGCAGCCAAGCCTTACGAAATCCGGGCCCTCTTAGAGATGGCTACACCTTC,many,TRBJ1-2,.,TRBV4-1
CASSVLAGGLNEQFF,TGTGCCAGCAGCGTTCTAGCGGGGGGCCTCAATGAGCAGTTCTTC,.,TRBJ2-1,TRBD2,TRBV5-6
CASRTGSQETQYF,TGCGCCAGCAGAACAGGGTCCCAAGAGACCCAGTACTTC,.,TRBJ2-5,.,TRBV5-1
CASSQVNSPEQFF,TGCGCCAGCAGCCAAGTGAATAGCCCCGAGCAGTTCTTC,few,TRBJ2-1,.,TRBV4-1
CSARGRGGNEQFF,TGCAGTGCTAGAGGCAGGGGCGGGAATGAGCAGTTCTTC,few,TRBJ2-1,.,TRBV20-1
CASSRDRNTDTQYF,TGTGCCAGCAGTCGGGACCGCAACACAGATACGCAGTATTTT,few,TRBJ2-3,.,TRBV5-6
CATSRGTSTDTQYF,TGTGCCACCAGCAGGGGGACCAGCACAGATACGCAGTATTTT,.,TRBJ2-3,.,TRBV15
CASSQDVLEGRNGYTF,TGCGCCAGCAGCCAAGATGTTCTAGAGGGGAGGAATGGCTACACCTTC,few,TRBJ1-2,.,TRBV4-3
CAISVVAGTGELFF,TGTGCCATCAGTGTTGTAGCGGGGACCGGGGAGCTGTTTTTT,few,TRBJ2-2,TRBD2,TRBV10-3
CASSRSYQGGPTGEQYF,TGCGCCAGCAGCCGAAGTTACCAGGGGGGGCCGACGGGTGAGCAGTACTTC,few,TRBJ2-7,.,TRBV4-3